This entry lists 9 T cell receptor beta chains sequenced from one sample in a study of blood T cells in healthy people across ages. Primers used in a second PCR of roughly 6 to 11 cycles were a sample-barcoded 5' primer and a J-beta primer mix. TCRdb called the 5' RACE reads again in MiXCR, with one record for every CDR3 protein. This sample has under 2 million distinct CDR3 sequences; almost 35% occur once, and the top ten carry about 11%. Sequencing was performed on blood. The receptors were sampled from a woman between 25 and 40 years old in good health.

This rearrangement joins TRBV6-2 or TRBV6-3 to TRBJ2-4; the D is unclear. The J call could be wrong; TRBJ2-7 is a better fit for the DNA end. This CDR3 comprises 15 residues. In germline, CDR1 is MNHEY, CDR2 SVGEGT. The CDR3 spells CASSNGRGSFYEQYF. CDR3 bases: TGTGCCAGCAGCAACGGACGAGGAAGCTTCTACGAGCAGTACTTC.

In its sample, this clonotype was seen a few times. The chain is built from TRBV10-3 and TRBJ2-1; possible D gene TRBD2, 5 bases. The V and J ends lost 3 bases and 2 bases respectively, with 5 bases between them. The CDR3 has 13 amino acids. In germline, CDR1 is ENHRY, CDR2 SYGVKD. CDR3 in DNA: TGTGCCATCAGTGAACTAGCCTACAATGAGCAGTTCTTC. Its translation: CAISELAYNEQFF.

The rearrangement joins TRBV9 to TRBJ2-7, with D possibly being TRBD1 or TRBD2 (5 bases each). CDR1 and CDR2 (germline): SGDLS, YYNGEE. Trimming removed 0 bases from V and 6 bases from J, with 13 bases in between. The CDR3 consists of 14 residues. CDR3 amino acids: CASSVGGTQGEQYF. The DNA for the CDR3 is TGTGCCAGCAGCGTAGGAGGGACCCAGGGCGAGCAGTACTTC.

The chain has TRBV5-4 and TRBJ2-7, with TRBD2 as a possible D gene (5 bases). Trimming stripped 0 bases from V and 0 bases from J, with 13 bases between. The CDR3 is made up of 16 amino acids. Per the germline V gene, CDR1 is SGHNT and CDR2 is YYREEE (reference sequence). The CDR3 loop reads CASSLEGAGTSYEQYF. CDR3 DNA: TGTGCCAGCAGCTTGGAGGGCGCGGGCACCTCCTACGAGCAGTACTTC.

The chain couples TRBV6-1 to TRBJ2-1; D may be TRBD1 (5 bases). CDR1 and CDR2 from the germline V gene are MNHNS and SASEGT. The germline V and J ends were trimmed by 3 bases and 4 bases, with 13 bases remaining between them. The CDR3 totals 15 residues. In DNA, the CDR3 is TGTGCCAGCAGTGATGCGGCAGGGTTGTACAATGAGCAGTTCTTC. As protein: CASSDAAGLYNEQFF.

The table lists this clonotype with a few counts. This rearrangement joins TRBV5-1 to TRBJ2-7, with D perhaps assigned TRBD1 or TRBD2 (7 bases each). The better agreement between TRBJ2-5 and the DNA end casts doubt on the J call. The length of the CDR3 is 14 residues. Per the germline V gene, CDR1 is SGHRS and CDR2 is YFSETQ. CDR3 nucleotides: TGCGCCAGCAGCTTACCAGGGGGGGGAGAGACCCAGTACTTC. It translates to CASSLPGGGETQYF.

The V and J genes are TRBV3-1 and TRBJ2-3; the match to TRBD2 covers 7 bases. Germline lookup yields CDR1 LGHDT and CDR2 YNNKEL (reference sequence). Losses at the gene ends were 4 bases for V and 1 base for J; bases not matched to a gene: 8. The CDR3 runs 16 residues. This chain's CDR3 is CASSLTQGGGTDTQYF. In DNA, the CDR3 is TGTGCCAGCAGCCTCACCCAGGGAGGGGGCACAGATACGCAGTATTTT.

Comment on this clonotype: At one of its ends the junction is not consistent with the germline gene, which may arise from a read error. This sequence joins TRBV19 and TRBJ2-5, with 8 nucleotides matching TRBD2. TRBJ2-7 explains the end of the DNA better; the J call may be wrong. The germline gives CDR1 LNHDA, CDR2 SQIVND (reference sequence). The length of the CDR3 is 11 residues. The CDR3 sequence is CVSGTSYEQYF. The CDR3 DNA follows: TGTGTCAGTGGGACTAGCTACGAGCAGTACTTC.

The chain couples TRBV9 to TRBJ2-3; D is ambiguous. Germline CDR1 reads SGDLS; CDR2 reads YYNGEE. The CDR3 has 15 residues. Trimming took off 4 bases at V and 1 base at J, with 13 bases between the two ends. The CDR3 region is CASSPTVWGTDTQYF. In DNA form, the CDR3 reads TGTGCCAGCAGCCCTACGGTGTGGGGCACAGATACGCAGTATTTT.